This TCR beta chain was identified during a study of blood T cell repertoires in COVID-19. At the level of the study: The samples span acute and convalescent COVID-19 from the United States, Italy and Spain.

The protocol was immunoSEQ multiplex PCR, while the TCRdb copy is restricted to in-frame clones and leaves out a portion. Of 170,000 or so clones listed, approximately 80% are singletons. V lost 3 bases to trimming and J lost 5 bases; unmatched junction nucleotides: 12. The length of the CDR3 is 17 residues. Germline CDR1 reads SGHDT; CDR2 reads YYEEEE. The study drew participants aged about 18 to 89 years from approximately 25 US areas. Categorization into cohorts depended on clinical history that participants reported. This TCR was recovered from a woman between 50 and 59 years old who had recovered from COVID-19. The rearrangement uses TRBV5-6 and TRBJ1-5, with 9 bases aligning to TRBD1. Sequencing was done on a sample of PBMCs or T cells enriched from blood (not recorded which). CDR3: CASSSLHSGTGHQPQHF. In nucleotides, the CDR3 is TGTGCCAGCAGCTCTTTACACTCCGGGACAGGGCATCAGCCCCAGCATTTT.